This TCR beta chain derives from a study of blood T cell repertoires in COVID-19. The wider study: The cDNA or gDNA used as material had been derived from T cells, B-cell-depleted T cells, or PBMCs.

Germline V gives CDR1 SGHRS, CDR2 YFSETQ. V dropped 0 bases and J dropped 3 bases, with 8 bases sitting between them. CDR3 length: 14 residues. In the original workflow: Quantification of nucleated cells was approximated via reference gene primer amplification. Profiling relied on immunoSEQ multiplex PCR, and the TCRdb table lists in-frame clones only, not all of them. V and J calls plus clone size are reproduced from that table; the DNA served to infer D and trimming. The top ten hold approximately 18% of the sample, which has 150,000 to 200,000 clones, approximately 79% seen once. Sample: peripheral blood. V gene TRBV5-1 combines with J gene TRBJ2-3; D ambiguous. This sequence was found in a woman of 80 years or more with acute or convalescent COVID-19. The CDR3 DNA reads TGCGCCAGCAGCTTGGGCAGGCGTACAGATACGCAGTATTTT. Amino acid sequence: CASSLGRRTDTQYF.